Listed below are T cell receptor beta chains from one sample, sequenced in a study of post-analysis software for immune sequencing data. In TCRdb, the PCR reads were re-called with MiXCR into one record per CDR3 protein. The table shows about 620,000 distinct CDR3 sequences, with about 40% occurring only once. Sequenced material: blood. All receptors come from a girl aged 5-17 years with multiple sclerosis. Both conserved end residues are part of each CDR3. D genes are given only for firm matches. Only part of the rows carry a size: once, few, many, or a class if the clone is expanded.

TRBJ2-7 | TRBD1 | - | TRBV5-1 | CASSSDRGSSYEQYF | TGCGCCAGCAGCTCGGACAGGGGAAGCTCCTACGAGCAGTACTTC
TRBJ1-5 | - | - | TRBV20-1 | CSARLPGANQPQHF | TGCAGTGCGAGGCTGCCAGGGGCCAATCAGCCCCAGCATTTT
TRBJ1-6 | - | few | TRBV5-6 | CASSFVGEDSPLHF | TGTGCCAGCAGCTTCGTAGGGGAAGACTCACCCCTCCACTTT
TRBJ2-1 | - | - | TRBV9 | CASSVARAGEQFF | TGTGCCAGCAGCGTAGCTCGAGCTGGGGAGCAGTTCTTC
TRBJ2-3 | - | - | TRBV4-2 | CASSQDGGSTQYF | TGTGCCAGCAGCCAAGATGGAGGCAGTACGCAGTATTTT
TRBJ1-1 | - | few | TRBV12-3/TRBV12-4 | CASKIEQGGTEAFF | TGTGCCAGCAAAATTGAACAGGGTGGCACTGAAGCTTTCTTT
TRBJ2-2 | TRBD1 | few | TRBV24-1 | CATRQGRADTGELFF | TGTGCCACGAGACAGGGTAGGGCTGACACCGGGGAGCTGTTTTTT
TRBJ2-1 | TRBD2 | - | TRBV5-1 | CASSFTSGGAGEQFF | TGCGCCAGCAGCTTTACTAGCGGGGGGGCAGGTGAGCAGTTCTTC
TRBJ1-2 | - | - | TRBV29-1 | CSVETVGTVYGYTF | TGCAGCGTTGAAACGGTGGGGACGGTCTATGGCTACACCTTC
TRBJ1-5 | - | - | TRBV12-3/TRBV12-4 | CASTREGWDQPQHF | TGTGCCAGCACTCGTGAGGGGTGGGATCAGCCCCAGCATTTT
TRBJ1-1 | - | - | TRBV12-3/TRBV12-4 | CASSFEGGPTEAFF | TGTGCCAGCAGTTTTGAGGGGGGACCTACTGAAGCTTTCTTT
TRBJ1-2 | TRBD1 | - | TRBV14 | CASSQNRGVDYGYTF | TGTGCCAGCAGCCAAAACAGGGGAGTGGACTATGGCTACACCTTC
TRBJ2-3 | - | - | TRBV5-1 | CASSFQGGGTDTQYF | TGCGCCAGCAGCTTCCAGGGGGGGGGCACAGATACGCAGTATTTT
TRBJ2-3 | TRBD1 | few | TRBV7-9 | CASSSWDRVTDTQYF | TGTGCCAGCAGCTCTTGGGACAGGGTAACAGATACGCAGTATTTT
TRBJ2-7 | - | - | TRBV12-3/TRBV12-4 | CASRDLGRPGGEQYF | TGTGCCAGCAGAGATCTGGGACGACCTGGAGGGGAGCAGTACTTC
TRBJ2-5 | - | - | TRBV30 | CAWSMGETQYF | TGTGCCTGGAGTATGGGAGAGACCCAGTACTTC
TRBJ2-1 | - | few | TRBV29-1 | CSAPGNNGHEQFF | TGCAGCGCACCGGGAAACAACGGCCATGAGCAGTTCTTC
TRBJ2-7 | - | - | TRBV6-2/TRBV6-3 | CASSLADTAYEQYF | TGTGCCAGCAGTTTAGCGGATACCGCCTACGAGCAGTACTTC
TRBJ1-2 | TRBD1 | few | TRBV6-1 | CASSASDRDGYTF | TGTGCCAGCAGTGCCTCCGACAGGGATGGCTACACCTTC
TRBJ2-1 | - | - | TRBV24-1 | CATSDLGKEGASYNEQFF | TGTGCCACCAGTGATTTAGGCAAGGAGGGGGCGTCCTACAATGAGCAGTTCTTC
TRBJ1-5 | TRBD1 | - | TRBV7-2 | CASSRQGVVNQPQHF | TGTGCCAGCAGCCGCCAGGGGGTGGTAAATCAGCCCCAGCATTTT
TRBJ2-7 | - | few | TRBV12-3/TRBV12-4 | CASSFVGGYEQYF | TGTGCCAGCAGTTTTGTGGGGGGCTACGAGCAGTACTTC
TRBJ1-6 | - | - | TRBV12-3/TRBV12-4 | CASRGRDGTSYNSPLHF | TGTGCCAGCCGGGGGAGGGACGGAACGTCCTATAATTCACCCCTCCACTTT
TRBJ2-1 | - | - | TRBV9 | CASSVAWGPYNEQFF | TGTGCCAGCAGCGTAGCGTGGGGACCCTACAATGAGCAGTTCTTC
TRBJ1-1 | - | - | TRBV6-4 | CASSDSARSAITEAFF | TGTGCCAGCAGTGACTCGGCAAGGTCAGCAATCACTGAAGCTTTCTTT
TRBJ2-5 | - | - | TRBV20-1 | CSARFVGKETQYF | TGCAGTGCTAGATTTGTCGGAAAAGAGACCCAGTACTTC
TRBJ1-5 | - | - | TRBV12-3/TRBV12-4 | CASSGGQAAQPQHF | TGTGCCAGCAGCGGGGGGCAGGCGGCTCAGCCCCAGCATTTT
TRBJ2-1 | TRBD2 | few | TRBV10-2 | CASRAGLAGRGEQFF | TGCGCCAGCAGGGCGGGACTAGCGGGACGAGGTGAGCAGTTCTTC
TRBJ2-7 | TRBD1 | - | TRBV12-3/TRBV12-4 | CASSSGQAVSYEQYF | TGTGCCAGCAGTTCGGGACAGGCGGTCTCCTACGAGCAGTACTTC
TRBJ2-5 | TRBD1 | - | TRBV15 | CATSIDREETQYF | TGTGCCACCAGCATCGACAGGGAAGAGACCCAGTACTTC
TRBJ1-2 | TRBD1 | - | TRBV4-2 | CASSQDAGGGGYTF | TGTGCCAGCAGCCAAGATGCAGGGGGTGGTGGCTACACCTTC
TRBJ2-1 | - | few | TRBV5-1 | CASSPQSPNNGEQFF | TGCGCCAGCAGCCCTCAAAGCCCTAATAACGGGGAGCAGTTCTTC
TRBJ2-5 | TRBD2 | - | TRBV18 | CASSPTPASGETQYF | TGTGCCAGCTCACCAACCCCAGCTAGCGGGGAGACCCAGTACTTC
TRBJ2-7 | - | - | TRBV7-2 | CASSDQGLVYEQYF | TGTGCCAGCAGCGACCAGGGTCTAGTATACGAGCAGTACTTC
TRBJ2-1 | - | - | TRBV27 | CASSLEAGTDNFLYNEQFF | TGTGCCAGCAGTTTAGAGGCGGGGACAGACAACTTTCTCTACAATGAGCAGTTCTTC
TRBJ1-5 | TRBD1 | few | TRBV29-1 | CSHFTGVGQPQHF | TGCAGCCATTTTACAGGGGTAGGCCAGCCCCAGCATTTT
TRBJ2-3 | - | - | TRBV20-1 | CSASGGANTDTQYF | TGCAGTGCTAGTGGGGGGGCGAACACAGATACGCAGTATTTT
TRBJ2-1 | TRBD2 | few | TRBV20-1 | CSAPRMDGGNNEQFF | TGCAGTGCTCCCCGCATGGACGGGGGGAACAATGAGCAGTTCTTC
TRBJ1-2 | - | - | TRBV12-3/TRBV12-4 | CTSSLGHSNYGYTF | TGTACCAGCAGTTTGGGACATTCGAACTATGGCTACACCTTC
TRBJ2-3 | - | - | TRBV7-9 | CASSPRWLGTDTQYF | TGTGCCAGCAGCCCCCGTTGGCTTGGTACAGATACGCAGTATTTT
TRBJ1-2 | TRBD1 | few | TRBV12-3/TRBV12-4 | CASSPNRGHRGYTF | TGTGCCAGCAGCCCCAACAGGGGGCATCGTGGCTACACCTTC
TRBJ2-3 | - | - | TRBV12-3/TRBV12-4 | CASSFVAVTRYF | TGTGCCAGCAGTTTTGTGGCAGTTACGCGGTATTTT
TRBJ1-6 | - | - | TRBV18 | CASSPRRNSPLHF | TGTGCCAGCTCACCCCGAAGGAATTCACCCCTCCACTTT
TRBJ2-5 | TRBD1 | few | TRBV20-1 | CSADKQGEWETQYF | TGCAGTGCGGATAAGCAGGGGGAGTGGGAGACCCAGTACTTC
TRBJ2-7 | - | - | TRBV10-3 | CAISGDTSAEQYF | TGTGCCATCAGTGGAGACACGTCCGCGGAGCAGTACTTC
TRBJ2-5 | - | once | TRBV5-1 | CASSLGNGRETQYF | TGCGCCAGCAGCTTGGGTAACGGGCGGGAGACCCAGTACTTC
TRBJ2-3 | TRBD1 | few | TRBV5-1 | CASGDSSTDTQYF | TGCGCCAGTGGGGACAGTAGCACAGATACGCAGTATTTT